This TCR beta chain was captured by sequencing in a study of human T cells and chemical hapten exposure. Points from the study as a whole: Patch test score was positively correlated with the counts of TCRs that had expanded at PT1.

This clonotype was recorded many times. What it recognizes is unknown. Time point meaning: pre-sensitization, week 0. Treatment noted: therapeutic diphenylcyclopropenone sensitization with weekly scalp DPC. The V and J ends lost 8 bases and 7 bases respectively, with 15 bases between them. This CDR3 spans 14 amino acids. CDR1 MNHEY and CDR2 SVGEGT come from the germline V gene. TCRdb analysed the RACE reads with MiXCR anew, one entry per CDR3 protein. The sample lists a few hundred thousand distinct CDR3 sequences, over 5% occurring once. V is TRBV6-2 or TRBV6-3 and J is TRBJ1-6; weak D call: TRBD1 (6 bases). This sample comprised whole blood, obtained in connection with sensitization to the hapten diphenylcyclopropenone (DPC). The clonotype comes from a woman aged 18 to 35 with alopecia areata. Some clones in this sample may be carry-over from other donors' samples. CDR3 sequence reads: CASAEGGSNSPLHF. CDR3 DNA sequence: TGTGCCAGCGCCGAGGGGGGCTCCAATTCACCCCTCCACTTT.